These 25 T cell receptor beta chains were sequenced from one sample in a study of T-cell reconstitution after alpha-beta-depleted transplantation in children. A library of TCRbeta sequences, prepared with unique molecular identifiers, was generated. TCRdb re-derived calls from the PCR reads in MiXCR, one entry per CDR3 protein. The sample lists 400,000 to 450,000 distinct CDR3 sequences, 43% seen once, with approximately 25% in the top ten. Sequenced material: PBMCs, taken before TCRalphabeta/CD19-depleted stem cell transplant. The receptors here all came from a girl between 2 and 10 years old with aplastic anemia, due to receive a stem cell transplant.

The CDR3 spells CASSSLPLAGGPSYTDTQYF. In DNA form, the CDR3 reads TGTGCCAGCAGCTCATTACCCTTAGCGGGAGGGCCTTCCTACACAGATACGCAGTATTTT. The chain joins TRBV7-3 to TRBJ2-3; 11 nucleotides agree with TRBD2. CDR1 and CDR2 (germline): SGHTA, FQGTGA. The length of the CDR3 is 20 residues. Germline trimming cut 4 bases from V and 2 bases from J; bases unmatched to any gene: 17.

The J gene is TRBJ2-7, the V gene TRBV6-2 or TRBV6-3; D is ambiguous. Between the trimmed V and J ends, which lost 7 bases and 4 bases, there was a span of 8 bases. Germline V CDR1 and CDR2: MNHEY, SVGEGT. The CDR3 consists of 11 residues. The CDR3 sequence is CASMGFYEQYF. CDR3 sequence (DNA): TGTGCCAGCATGGGATTTTACGAGCAGTACTTC.

This clonotype was recorded only once. The rearrangement links TRBV5-1 to TRBJ2-1, with TRBD1 identical over 7 bases. With V trimmed by 7 bases and J by 2 bases, 3 bases remained unmatched. This CDR3 is built from 13 residues. The germline V gene has CDR1 SGHRS and CDR2 YFSETQ. The DNA for the CDR3 is TGCGCCAGCCCACAGGGGACCTACAATGAGCAGTTCTTC. Translated, it gives CASPQGTYNEQFF.

A single count supports this clonotype. This chain uses TRBV5-1 with TRBJ2-3; D unresolved. The ends were cut back, 4 bases at V and 2 bases at J, with 8 bases in the middle. The CDR3 has 13 residues. The V gene's germline CDR1 is SGHRS and CDR2 YFSETQ. CDR3 amino acids: CASSAPPTDTQYF. The CDR3 DNA reads TGCGCCAGCAGCGCACCACCCACAGATACGCAGTATTTT.

The rearrangement joins TRBV30 to TRBJ2-6, with a weak D call TRBD2 (6 bases). The CDR3 length is 14 residues. Trimming took 1 base from V and 2 from J, leaving 6 bases between them. Germline CDR1 GTSNPN, CDR2 SVGIG (reference sequence). CDR3 amino acids: CAWSGGAGANVLTF. The CDR3 nucleotides are TGTGCCTGGAGTGGGGGGGCTGGGGCCAACGTCCTGACTTTC.

This clonotype was counted once. The chain carries TRBV5-4 and TRBJ2-4, with D possibly matching TRBD2 (6 bases). The V end was cut by 7 bases, the J end by 10 bases, with 18 bases between. CDR3 length: 13 residues. Germline lookup yields CDR1 SGHNT and CDR2 YYREEE (reference sequence). The chain's CDR3 is CASGSTGEGIQYF. The CDR3 nucleotides are TGTGCCAGCGGCTCGACGGGGGAAGGAATTCAGTACTTC.

This clonotype was recorded a few times. This chain joins TRBV4-3 and TRBJ1-3; a possible D gene is TRBD1 (5 bases). The germline V gene encodes CDR1 LGHNA and CDR2 YSLEER. The ends were cut back, 0 bases at V and 5 bases at J, with 8 bases in the middle. CDR3 length equals 14 residues. The CDR3 nucleotides read TGCGCCAGCAGCCAAGATACAGGTCGAAACACCATATATTTT. This sequence encodes CASSQDTGRNTIYF.

Only a few counts were recorded for this clonotype. The chain uses TRBV9 and TRBJ2-5; the D gene is possibly TRBD1 (6 bases). The CDR3 consists of 15 residues. Trimming removed 3 bases from V and 2 bases from J, with 14 bases in between. CDR1 SGDLS and CDR2 YYNGEE come from the germline V gene. The CDR3 nucleotides read TGTGCCAGCAGCGAAAGACAGGTACAACAAGAGACCCAGTACTTC. It translates to CASSERQVQQETQYF.

The chain carries TRBV5-4 and TRBJ2-5; 7 positions match TRBD1. From germline, CDR1 is SGHNT and CDR2 YYREEE (reference sequence). This CDR3 has 15 residues. The V segment lost 3 bases and the J segment 5 bases; nucleotides outside the gene matches: 10. For the CDR3, the DNA is TGTGCCAGCAGCTCCAGAGGCCAGGGGGTGGAGACCCAGTACTTC. Protein product: CASSSRGQGVETQYF.

As for this clonotype: This sequence may be a read error, since a much larger clone differs from it by one base. The chain combines TRBV6-1 with TRBJ2-1; the D call may be TRBD1 or TRBD2 (5 bases each). This CDR3 comprises 13 residues. Germline assignment: CDR1 MNHNS and CDR2 SASEGT. The CDR3 DNA sequence: TGTGCCAGCAGCCCGACGTTGGGGGATGAGCATTTCTTC. This codes for CASSPTLGDEHFF.

This clonotype was seen more than once but under ten times. This chain connects TRBV6-2 or TRBV6-3 to TRBJ2-7; perhaps D is TRBD1 or TRBD2 (5 bases each). V was shortened by 9 bases and J by 2 bases, with 17 bases between the two germline ends. The CDR3 runs 14 residues. Germline V gives CDR1 MNHEY, CDR2 SVGEGT. The CDR3 coding sequence is TGTGCCAGTTCACCGTCTGGGGACGCCTACGAGCAGTACTTC. Residues: CASSPSGDAYEQYF.

This clonotype was observed many times. The chain couples TRBV12-3 or TRBV12-4 to TRBJ2-7; a possible D gene is TRBD2 (5 bases). CDR3 length: 15 residues. V was clipped by 5 bases and J by 0 bases, with 14 bases between them. CDR3 coding DNA: TGTGCCAGCAGTCCTACTACTAGGCTCTCCTACGAGCAGTACTTC. Translated: CASSPTTRLSYEQYF.

This rearrangement joins TRBV5-1 to TRBJ2-1, with D tentatively TRBD2 (5 bases). The CDR3 loop spans 16 amino acids. V was trimmed by 4 bases and J by 0 bases, leaving 14 bases between them. Germline V gene sequence: CDR1 SGHRS, CDR2 YFSETQ. CDR3 sequence: CASSGELASSYNEQFF. The CDR3 nucleotides are TGCGCCAGCAGCGGGGAGTTGGCCAGCTCCTACAATGAGCAGTTCTTC. Full variable domain (outside the CDR3, taken from reference TRBV5-1 and TRBJ2-1): KAGVTQTPRYLIKTRGQQVTLSCSPISGHRSVSWYQQTPGQGLQFLFEYFSETQRNKGNFPGRFSGRQFSNSRSEMNVSTLELGDSALYLCASSGELASSYNEQFFGPGTRLTVL.

The V gene is TRBV15, the J gene TRBJ2-5, with 12 nucleotides matching TRBD2. The length of the CDR3 is 15 residues. Per germline, CDR1 LNHNV and CDR2 YYDKDF (reference sequence). The V and J ends lost 3 bases and 5 bases, in that order; junction bases with no gene match: 4. CDR3 sequence (DNA): TGTGCCACCAGCAGGAGGACTAGCGGGGACGAGACCCAGTACTTC. Translation gives CATSRRTSGDETQYF.

This clonotype has at least ten counts. This rearrangement joins TRBV24-1 to TRBJ2-7; no definite D call. The CDR3 is 12 residues long. V was trimmed by 7 bases and J by 5 bases, leaving 11 bases between them. The germline V gene encodes CDR1 KGHDR and CDR2 SFDVKD. CDR3 DNA: TGTGCCACCAGCGATGTGGAAGACGAGCAGTACTTC. Translation gives CATSDVEDEQYF.

The V and J genes are TRBV29-1 and TRBJ1-2; 7 bases are a match to TRBD1. Trimming cost V 1 base and J 3 bases; bases outside gene matches: 5. This CDR3 region has 14 residues. Per the germline V gene, CDR1 is SQVTM and CDR2 is ANQGSEA. In DNA form, the CDR3 reads TGCAGCGTTGAAGCCAGACAGGGCTACTATGGCTACACCTTC. Protein product: CSVEARQGYYGYTF.

This clonotype has a count of ten or more. This chain connects TRBV7-8 to TRBJ1-4; D not certain. The germline V gene encodes CDR1 SGHVS and CDR2 FQNEAQ. Between the trimmed V and J ends, which lost 3 bases and 3 bases, there was a span of 2 bases. This CDR3 is 12 amino acids long. In DNA form, the CDR3 reads TGTGCCAGCAGCTTTTCTAATGAAAAACTGTTTTTT. Amino acid sequence: CASSFSNEKLFF.

This clonotype was counted between two and nine times. J is TRBJ1-2 and V is TRBV28; D unclear. Per the germline V gene, CDR1 is MDHEN and CDR2 is SYDVKM. This CDR3 has 13 residues. V lost 6 bases, J lost 8 bases, and 16 bases lay in between. CDR3 region: CASSPDQVLGYTF. The CDR3, as DNA: TGTGCCAGCAGCCCGGATCAGGTGCTGGGCTACACCTTC.

By share of the sample, this clonotype is medium-sized. The rearrangement joins TRBV9 to TRBJ1-1, with TRBD1 as a possible D gene (6 bases). The V end was cut by 2 bases, the J end by 4 bases, with 12 bases between. The CDR3 runs 14 residues. Germline V lookup: CDR1 SGDLS, CDR2 YYNGEE. CDR3 DNA sequence: TGTGCCAGCAGCGTTGCAGGGGCGGGCACTGAAGCTTTCTTT. Amino acid sequence: CASSVAGAGTEAFF.

A single count supports this clonotype. One end of the junction varies from germline; a read error may be responsible. The gene calls are TRBV7-2 and TRBJ2-2; D may be TRBD2 (5 bases). This CDR3 is built from 14 residues. Germline values: CDR1 SGHTA, CDR2 FQGNSA. This chain's CDR3 is CSSSLATNTGELFF. CDR3 in DNA: TGTTCCAGCAGCTTAGCGACGAACACCGGGGAGCTGTTTTTT.

This sequence joins TRBV28 and TRBJ2-7, with D tentatively TRBD2 (6 bases). The CDR3 is made up of 14 amino acids. The germline CDR1 and CDR2 sequences are MDHEN and SYDVKM. V was shortened by 3 bases and J by 6 bases, with 15 bases between the two germline ends. Here the CDR3 reads CASSFLGGSGEQYF. The CDR3 nucleotides read TGTGCCAGCAGTTTTCTGGGAGGATCGGGCGAGCAGTACTTC.

The chain couples TRBV7-8 to TRBJ2-6, with D unclear. The V gene's germline CDR1 is SGHVS and CDR2 FQNEAQ. This CDR3 is 16 amino acids long. V gave up 8 bases and J gave up 0 bases, with 14 bases separating them. The CDR3 sequence: CASSREAHSGANVLTF. CDR3 in DNA: TGTGCCAGCTCCAGAGAGGCGCACTCTGGGGCCAACGTCCTGACTTTC.

This clonotype has just a few counts. V is TRBV28 and J is TRBJ2-2, with TRBD1 matching 10 bases. The CDR3 runs 15 residues. The V gene's germline CDR1 is MDHEN and CDR2 SYDVKM. The J segment lost 5 bases and the V segment lost 3 bases, leaving 3 bases of the junction unmatched. The CDR3 loop is CASSLGDRGTGELFF. The CDR3 coding sequence is TGTGCCAGCAGTTTGGGGGACAGGGGTACCGGGGAGCTGTTTTTT.

The chain uses TRBV6-1 and TRBJ2-5; 7 nucleotides agree with TRBD2. The length of the CDR3 is 13 residues. CDR1 is MNHNS and CDR2 is SASEGT in the germline V gene. The junction had 6 bases not matched to a gene; V was cut back by 9 bases and J by 2 bases. In DNA, the CDR3 is TGTGCCAGTAGACTAGCCCAACAAGAGACCCAGTACTTC. Encoded protein: CASRLAQQETQYF.

The chain joins TRBV10-3 to TRBJ2-1; a weak D match, TRBD2 (6 bases). CDR3 length: 12 residues. Trimming stripped 8 bases from V and 6 bases from J, with 11 bases between. Germline lookup yields CDR1 ENHRY and CDR2 SYGVKD. Here the CDR3 reads CAIATRSNEQFF. CDR3 DNA: TGTGCCATCGCGACTAGGTCCAATGAGCAGTTCTTC.